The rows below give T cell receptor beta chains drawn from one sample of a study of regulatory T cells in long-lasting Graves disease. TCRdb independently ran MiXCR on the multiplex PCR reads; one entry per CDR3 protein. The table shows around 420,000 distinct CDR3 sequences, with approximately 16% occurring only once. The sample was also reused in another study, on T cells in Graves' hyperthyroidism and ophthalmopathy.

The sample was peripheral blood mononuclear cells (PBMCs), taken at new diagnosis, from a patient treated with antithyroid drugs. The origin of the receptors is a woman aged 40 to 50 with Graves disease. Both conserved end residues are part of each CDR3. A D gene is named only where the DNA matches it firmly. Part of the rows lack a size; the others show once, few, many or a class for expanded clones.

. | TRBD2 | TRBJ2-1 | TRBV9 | CASSESGGTYNEQFF | TGTGCCAGCAGCGAGTCGGGAGGCACCTACAATGAGCAGTTCTTC
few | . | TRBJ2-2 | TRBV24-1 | CATSGELTNTGELFF | TGTGCCACCAGTGGCGAGCTGACGAACACCGGGGAGCTGTTTTTT
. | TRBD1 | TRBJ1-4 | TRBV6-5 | CASSSGGAGEKLFF | TGTGCCAGCAGTTCAGGGGGCGCGGGTGAAAAACTGTTTTTT
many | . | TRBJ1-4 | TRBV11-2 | CASSLEKGEKLFF | TGTGCCAGCAGCTTAGAAAAGGGTGAAAAACTGTTTTTT
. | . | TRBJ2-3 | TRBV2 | CASSGRLAVTDTQYF | TGTGCCAGCAGCGGTCGGCTAGCAGTCACAGATACGCAGTATTTT
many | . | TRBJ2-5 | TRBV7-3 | CASSSPRIRETQYF | TGTGCCAGCAGCTCACCCAGGATTAGGGAGACCCAGTACTTC
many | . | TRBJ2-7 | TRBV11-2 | CASSSHEQYF | TGTGCCAGCAGCTCCCACGAGCAGTACTTC
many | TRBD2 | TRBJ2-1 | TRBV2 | CASTGTSTNEQFF | TGTGCCAGCACCGGGACTAGCACTAATGAGCAGTTCTTC
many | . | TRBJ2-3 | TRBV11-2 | CASSSLGERPDTQYF | TGTGCCAGCAGCTCCTTGGGGGAACGCCCAGATACGCAGTATTTT
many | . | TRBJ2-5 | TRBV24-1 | CATSDPTKRETQYF | TGTGCCACCAGTGACCCCACTAAACGAGAGACCCAGTACTTC
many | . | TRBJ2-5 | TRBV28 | CASSFKGWETQYF | TGTGCCAGCAGTTTTAAAGGGTGGGAGACCCAGTACTTC
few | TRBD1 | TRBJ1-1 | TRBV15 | CATSKDRGYTEAFF | TGTGCCACCAGCAAGGACAGGGGGTACACTGAAGCTTTCTTT
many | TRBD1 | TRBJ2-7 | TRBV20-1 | CSARPNPETGNYEQYF | TGCAGTGCTAGACCCAATCCCGAGACAGGGAACTACGAGCAGTACTTC
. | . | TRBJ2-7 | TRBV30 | CAWSVPPYEQYF | TGTGCCTGGAGTGTACCGCCGTACGAGCAGTACTTC
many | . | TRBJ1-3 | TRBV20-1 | CSALGAPGSGNTIYF | TGCAGTGCTCTGGGGGCTCCTGGGTCTGGAAACACCATATATTTT
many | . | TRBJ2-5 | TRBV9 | CASSGQVGLQETQYF | TGTGCCAGCAGCGGACAGGTGGGCCTCCAAGAGACCCAGTACTTC
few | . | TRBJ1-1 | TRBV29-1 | CSVEGGRGTEAFF | TGCAGCGTTGAAGGGGGGCGCGGAACTGAAGCTTTCTTT
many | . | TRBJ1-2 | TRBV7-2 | CASSWSSGANYGYTF | TGTGCCAGCAGTTGGTCGTCAGGAGCTAACTATGGCTACACCTTC
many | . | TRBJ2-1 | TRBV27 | CASSLSWDGTDPQFF | TGTGCCAGCAGTTTATCGTGGGATGGCACAGATCCGCAGTTCTTC
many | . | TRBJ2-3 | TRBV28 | CASSLPPRAATDTQYF | TGTGCCAGCAGTTTACCGCCGAGGGCGGCGACAGATACGCAGTATTTT
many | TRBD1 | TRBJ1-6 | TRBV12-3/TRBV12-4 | CASTRQGGNSPLHF | TGTGCCAGCACCCGACAGGGTGGGAATTCACCCCTCCACTTT
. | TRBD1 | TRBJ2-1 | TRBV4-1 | CASSQDSLTGIDEQFF | TGCGCCAGCAGCCAGGATTCCCTGACAGGGATCGATGAGCAGTTCTTC
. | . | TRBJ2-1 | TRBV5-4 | CASSLYAGTNEQFF | TGTGCCAGCAGCTTGTATGCGGGAACCAATGAGCAGTTCTTC
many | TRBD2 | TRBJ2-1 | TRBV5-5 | CASSLGLAVYNEQFF | TGTGCCAGCAGCTTGGGACTAGCGGTCTACAATGAGCAGTTCTTC
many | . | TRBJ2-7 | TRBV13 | CASSLEDREQYF | TGTGCCAGCAGCTTAGAGGACAGAGAACAGTACTTC
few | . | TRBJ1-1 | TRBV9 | CASSPDLSNEAFF | TGTGCCAGCAGCCCCGACTTGTCCAATGAAGCTTTCTTT
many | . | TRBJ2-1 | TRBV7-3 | CASSLIGVYNEQFF | TGTGCCAGCAGCTTAATCGGGGTCTACAATGAGCAGTTCTTC
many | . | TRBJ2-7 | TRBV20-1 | CSASLGGATYEQYF | TGCAGTGCTAGTTTGGGCGGGGCTACCTACGAGCAGTACTTC
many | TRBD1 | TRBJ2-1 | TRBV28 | CASSPRDRVNEQFF | TGTGCCAGCAGTCCCCGGGACAGGGTGAATGAGCAGTTCTTC
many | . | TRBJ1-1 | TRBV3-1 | CASSPMDRTNTEAFF | TGTGCCAGCAGCCCCATGGACAGAACGAACACTGAAGCTTTCTTT
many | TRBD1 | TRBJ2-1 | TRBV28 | CASSFLPRGPYNEQFF | TGTGCCAGCAGTTTCCTCCCCAGGGGGCCTTACAATGAGCAGTTCTTC
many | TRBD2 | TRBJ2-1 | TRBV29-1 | CSVEPSGSLNEQFF | TGCAGCGTTGAACCTAGCGGGAGTTTAAATGAGCAGTTCTTC
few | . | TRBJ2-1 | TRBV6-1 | CASRSQRLRNEQFF | TGTGCCAGCAGAAGCCAACGCCTGAGGAATGAGCAGTTCTTC
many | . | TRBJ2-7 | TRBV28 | CASSFWGRGEAYEQYF | TGTGCCAGCAGTTTTTGGGGGAGAGGGGAGGCCTACGAGCAGTACTTC
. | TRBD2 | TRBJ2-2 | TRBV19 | CASSMGLASGRGVNTGELFF | TGTGCCAGTAGTATGGGTTTGGCTAGCGGGAGGGGAGTGAACACCGGGGAGCTGTTTTTT
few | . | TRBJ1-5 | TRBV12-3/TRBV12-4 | CASSQGSLEQPQHF | TGTGCCAGCAGCCAGGGTTCACTCGAGCAGCCCCAGCATTTT
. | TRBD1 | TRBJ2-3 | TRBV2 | CASSEGTGLTDTQYF | TGTGCCAGCAGCGAGGGGACAGGGCTCACAGATACGCAGTATTTT
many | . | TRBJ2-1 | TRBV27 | CASSAPLGGSSYNEQFF | TGTGCCAGCAGCGCCCCTTTAGGGGGAAGCTCCTACAATGAGCAGTTCTTC
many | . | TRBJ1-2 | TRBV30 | CAWIREDGHYGYTF | TGTGCCTGGATAAGGGAGGACGGACACTATGGCTACACCTTC
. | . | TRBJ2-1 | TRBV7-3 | CASSRNWETGEQFF | TGTGCCAGCTCTCGCAATTGGGAGACGGGGGAGCAGTTCTTC